This TCR beta chain stems from a study of T cells in Graves' hyperthyroidism and ophthalmopathy. A patient was excluded if there was uncontrolled infection, other autoimmune disease, pregnancy or lactation. The diagnoses drew upon clinical symptoms, serum thyroxine and TRAb, thyroid ultrasound and orbital computed tomography. The CDR3 contains 12 residues. Germline V CDR1 and CDR2: SEHNR, FQNEAQ (reference sequence). Trimming shortened V by 7 bases and J by 7 bases, and 10 bases separated the two germline ends. RNA transcripts yielded amplified TCR beta CDR3 regions. The study used the HTBI primer set for a first-round RT-PCR of the TCR CDR3. TCRdb redid the calling of the multiplex PCR reads with MiXCR, one entry per CDR3 protein. The profile shows about 95,000 distinct CDR3 sequences, roughly 37% of them singletons. This clonotype has at least ten counts. What it binds is unknown. Findings and limits, study-wide: Blood shared most expanded thyroid clonotypes above 0.001. The model predicted ophthalmopathy a median 6.5 months before onset.

The receptor's source is a woman aged 25 to 39 with Graves' hyperthyroidism. Sequenced: peripheral blood or thyroid tissue (not recorded which). This chain links TRBV7-9 with TRBJ2-2; D gene ambiguous. The CDR3 region has the DNA TGTGCCAGCAATCAGGCCGACGGGGAGCTGTTTTTT. Protein product: CASNQADGELFF.